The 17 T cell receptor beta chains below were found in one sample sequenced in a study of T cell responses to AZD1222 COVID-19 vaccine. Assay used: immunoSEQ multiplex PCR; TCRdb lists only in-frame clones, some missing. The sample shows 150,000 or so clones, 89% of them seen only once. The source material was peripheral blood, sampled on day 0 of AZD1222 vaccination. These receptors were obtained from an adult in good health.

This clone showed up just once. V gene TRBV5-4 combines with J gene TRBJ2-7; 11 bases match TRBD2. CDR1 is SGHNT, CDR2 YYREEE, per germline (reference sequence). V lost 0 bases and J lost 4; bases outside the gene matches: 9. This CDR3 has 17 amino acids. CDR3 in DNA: TGTGCCAGCAGCTTGGGGAAACTAGCGGGAGAGTTATACGAGCAGTACTTC. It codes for CASSLGKLAGELYEQYF. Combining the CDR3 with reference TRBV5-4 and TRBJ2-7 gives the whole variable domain ETGVTQSPTHLIKTRGQQVTLRCSSQSGHNTVSWYQQALGQGPQFIFQYYREEENGRGNFPPRFSGLQFPNYSSELNVNALELDDSALYLCASSLGKLAGELYEQYFGPGTRLTVT.

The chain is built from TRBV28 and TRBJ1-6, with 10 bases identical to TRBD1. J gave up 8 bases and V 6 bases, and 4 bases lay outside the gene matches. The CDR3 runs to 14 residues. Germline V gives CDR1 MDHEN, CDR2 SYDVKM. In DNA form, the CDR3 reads TGTGCCAGCAGGAGCGGACAGGGGGATTCACCCCTCCACTTT. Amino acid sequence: CASRSGQGDSPLHF.

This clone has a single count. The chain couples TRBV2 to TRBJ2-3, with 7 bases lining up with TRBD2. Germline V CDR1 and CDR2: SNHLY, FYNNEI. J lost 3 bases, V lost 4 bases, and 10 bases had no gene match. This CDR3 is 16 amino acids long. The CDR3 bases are TGTGCCAGCAGTGTGCGGAGCGGGATTTGGACAGATACGCAGTATTTT. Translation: CASSVRSGIWTDTQYF.

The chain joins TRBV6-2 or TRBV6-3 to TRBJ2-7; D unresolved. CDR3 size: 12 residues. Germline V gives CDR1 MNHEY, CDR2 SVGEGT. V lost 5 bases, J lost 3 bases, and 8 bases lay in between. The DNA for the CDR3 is TGTGCCAGCAGTCCGGCGAGCTACGAGCAGTACTTC. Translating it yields CASSPASYEQYF.

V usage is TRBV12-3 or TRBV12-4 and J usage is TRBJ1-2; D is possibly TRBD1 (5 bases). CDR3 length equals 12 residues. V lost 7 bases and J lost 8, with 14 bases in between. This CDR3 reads CASTFGTVGYTF. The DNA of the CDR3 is TGTGCCAGCACCTTTGGGACGGTGGGCTACACCTTC.

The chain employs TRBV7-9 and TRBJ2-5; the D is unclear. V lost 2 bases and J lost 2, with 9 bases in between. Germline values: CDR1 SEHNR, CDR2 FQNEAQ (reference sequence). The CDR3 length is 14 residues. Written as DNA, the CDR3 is TGTGCCAGCAGCTTATCCTGGAGTCAAGAGACCCAGTACTTC. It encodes CASSLSWSQETQYF.

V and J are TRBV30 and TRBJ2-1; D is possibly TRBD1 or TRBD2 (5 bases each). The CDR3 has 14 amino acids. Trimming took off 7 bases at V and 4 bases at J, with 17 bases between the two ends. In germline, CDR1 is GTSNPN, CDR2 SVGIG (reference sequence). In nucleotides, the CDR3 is TGTGCCTCGGTTGGGGGATCGGGGTACAATGAGCAGTTCTTC. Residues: CASVGGSGYNEQFF.

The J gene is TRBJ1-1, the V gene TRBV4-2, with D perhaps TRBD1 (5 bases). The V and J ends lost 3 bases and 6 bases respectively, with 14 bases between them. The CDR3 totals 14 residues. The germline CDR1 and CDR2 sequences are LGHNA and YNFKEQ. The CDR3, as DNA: TGTGCCAGCAGCCATCTCTGGGGCGGTTCTGAAGCTTTCTTT. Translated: CASSHLWGGSEAFF.

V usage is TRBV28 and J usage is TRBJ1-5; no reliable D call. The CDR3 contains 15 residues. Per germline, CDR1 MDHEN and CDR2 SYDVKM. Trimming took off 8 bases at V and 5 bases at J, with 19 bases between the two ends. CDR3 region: CASSSWSQPHQPQHF. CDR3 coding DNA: TGTGCCAGCTCTTCCTGGTCCCAACCCCATCAGCCCCAGCATTTT.

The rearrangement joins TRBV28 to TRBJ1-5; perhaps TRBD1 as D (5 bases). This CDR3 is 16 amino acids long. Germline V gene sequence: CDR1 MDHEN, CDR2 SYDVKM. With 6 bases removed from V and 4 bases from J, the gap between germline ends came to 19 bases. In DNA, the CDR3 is TGTGCCAGCAGCTCCCTCCCAGGGTCGGGGAATCAGCCCCAGCATTTT. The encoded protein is CASSSLPGSGNQPQHF.

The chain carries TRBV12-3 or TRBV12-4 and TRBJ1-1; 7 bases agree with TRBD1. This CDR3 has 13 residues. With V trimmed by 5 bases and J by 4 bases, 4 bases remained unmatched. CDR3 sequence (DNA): TGTGCCAGCAGTGCAGGGACAGTCACTGAAGCTTTCTTT. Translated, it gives CASSAGTVTEAFF.

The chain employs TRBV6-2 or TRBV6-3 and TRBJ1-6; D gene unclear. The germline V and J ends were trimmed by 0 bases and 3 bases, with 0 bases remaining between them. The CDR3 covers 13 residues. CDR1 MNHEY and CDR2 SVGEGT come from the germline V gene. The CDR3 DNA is TGTGCCAGCAGTTACTCCTATAATTCACCCCTCCACTTT. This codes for CASSYSYNSPLHF.

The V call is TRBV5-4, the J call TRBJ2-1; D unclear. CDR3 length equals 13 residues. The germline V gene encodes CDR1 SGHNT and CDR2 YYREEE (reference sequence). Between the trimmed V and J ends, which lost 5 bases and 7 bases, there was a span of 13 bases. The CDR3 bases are TGTGCCAGCAGTTGGATAAATGGTAATGAGCAGTTCTTC. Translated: CASSWINGNEQFF.

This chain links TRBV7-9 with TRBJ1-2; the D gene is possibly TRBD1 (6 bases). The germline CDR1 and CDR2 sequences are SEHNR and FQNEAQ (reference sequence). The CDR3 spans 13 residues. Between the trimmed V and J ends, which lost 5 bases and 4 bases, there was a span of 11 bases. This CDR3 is CASSIDRFYGYTF. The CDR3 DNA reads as TGTGCCAGCAGCATCGACAGGTTCTATGGCTACACCTTC.

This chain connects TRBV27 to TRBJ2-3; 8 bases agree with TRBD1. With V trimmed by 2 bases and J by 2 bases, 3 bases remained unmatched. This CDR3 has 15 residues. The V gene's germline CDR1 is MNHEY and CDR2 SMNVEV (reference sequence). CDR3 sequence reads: CASSLGTGHTDTQYF. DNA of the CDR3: TGTGCCAGCAGTTTAGGGACAGGCCACACAGATACGCAGTATTTT.

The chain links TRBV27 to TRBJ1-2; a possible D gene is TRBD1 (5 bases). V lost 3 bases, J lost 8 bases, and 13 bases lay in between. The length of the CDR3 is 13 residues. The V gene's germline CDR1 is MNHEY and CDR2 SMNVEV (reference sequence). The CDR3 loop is CASSFSAGKGYTF. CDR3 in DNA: TGTGCCAGCAGTTTCTCGGCAGGGAAAGGCTACACCTTC.

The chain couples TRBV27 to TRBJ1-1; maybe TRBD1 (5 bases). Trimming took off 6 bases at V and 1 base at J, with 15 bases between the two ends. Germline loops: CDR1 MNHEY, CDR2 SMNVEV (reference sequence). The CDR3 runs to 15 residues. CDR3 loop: CASSEFRAPNTEAFF. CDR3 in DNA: TGTGCCAGCAGCGAATTCAGGGCTCCGAACACTGAAGCTTTCTTT.